Below, 24 T cell receptor beta chains from the same sample are listed, as sequenced in a study of T cells in Graves' hyperthyroidism and ophthalmopathy (dated by TCRdb to between 2018 and 2021). To prepare the library, multiplex PCR was applied. Sequencing instrument: Illumina HiSeq 2000. The TCR beta CDR3 regions were amplified from RNA transcripts. The TCR CDR3 was subjected to a first round of RT-PCR using the HTBI primer set and the Qiagen OneStep RT-PCR kit. The public reads were reprocessed in TCRdb via fastp at Q25 and MiXCR, keeping in-frame beta chains. Here each entry gathers all rows of one CDR3 protein and keeps the most common genes and DNA. The sample data list approximately 610,000 distinct CDR3 sequences, and roughly 14% of these were observed just once. Together, the top ten hold approximately 4.3% of the sample. Source material: blood. These receptors were collected from a woman aged 40 to 49 with Graves' ophthalmopathy.

This clonotype appeared many times. The V call is TRBV28, the J call TRBJ2-7; 10 bases are a match to TRBD1. CDR1 and CDR2 (germline): MDHEN, SYDVKM. V shed 8 bases, J shed 5 bases, and the junction held 6 bases outside the gene matches. CDR3 length: 13 residues. DNA of the CDR3: TGTGCCAGCGAAGGACAGGGGGTGAACGAGCAGTACTTC. It translates to CASEGQGVNEQYF. The full variable domain, completed using reference TRBV28 and TRBJ2-7, is DVKVTQSSRYLVKRTGEKVFLECVQDMDHENMFWYRQDPGLGLRLIYFSYDVKMKEKGDIPEGYSVSREKKERFSLILESASTNQTSMYLCASEGQGVNEQYFGPGTRLTVT.

This clonotype has more than one count but fewer than ten. The chain links TRBV29-1 to TRBJ2-7; 7 nucleotides agree with TRBD2. The CDR3 extends over 15 amino acids. V dropped 4 bases and J dropped 3; count of bases not matched to a gene: 12. CDR1 and CDR2 from the germline V gene are SQVTM and ANQGSEA. CDR3 sequence reads: CSVGGVASGYYEQYF. The CDR3 coding sequence is TGCAGCGTTGGCGGGGTGGCTAGCGGATACTACGAGCAGTACTTC.

This clonotype was observed at least ten times. This rearrangement joins TRBV6-2 or TRBV6-3 to TRBJ2-5; tentative D call: TRBD2 (6 bases). The CDR3 extends over 15 amino acids. In germline, CDR1 is MNHEY, CDR2 SVGEGT. With 4 bases removed from V and 5 bases from J, the gap between germline ends came to 17 bases. The CDR3 nucleotides read TGTGCCAGCAGTTCCTCGACCGGGGGATGGGAGACCCAGTACTTC. Amino acid sequence: CASSSSTGGWETQYF.

This clonotype was recorded many times. This sequence joins TRBV29-1 and TRBJ2-7; the D gene is possibly TRBD1 (6 bases). The CDR3 spans 13 residues. CDR1 SQVTM and CDR2 ANQGSEA come from the germline V gene. Trimming cost V 3 bases and J 6 bases, with 15 bases left between them. This CDR3 reads CSVEDSPGTEQYF. The CDR3 DNA is TGCAGCGTTGAGGACAGTCCCGGGACCGAGCAGTACTTC.

The sample holds many counts of this clonotype. The V call is TRBV4-1, the J call TRBJ2-1; tentatively, D is TRBD1 (5 bases). Trimming shortened V by 2 bases and J by 5 bases, and 7 bases separated the two germline ends. Germline-derived CDR1 and CDR2 are MGHRA and YSYEKL. The CDR3 covers 13 residues. The CDR3 here is CASSQLTDNEQFF. CDR3 nucleotide sequence: TGCGCCAGCAGCCAATTGACAGACAATGAGCAGTTCTTC.

The table lists this clonotype with many counts. The chain employs TRBV6-1 and TRBJ1-1; 11 bases line up with TRBD1. The CDR3 loop spans 15 amino acids. The germline V gene encodes CDR1 MNHNS and CDR2 SASEGT. The V segment lost 2 bases and the J segment 4 bases; nucleotides outside the gene matches: 3. The CDR3 bases are TGTGCCAGCAGTGAAAGGGGGACAGGGGGCACTGAAGCTTTCTTT. Translation: CASSERGTGGTEAFF.

J is TRBJ2-4 and V is TRBV6-1; 7 positions match TRBD1. CDR1 is MNHNS and CDR2 is SASEGT in the germline V gene. The CDR3 is made up of 12 amino acids. Germline trimming cut 8 bases from V and 9 bases from J; bases unmatched to any gene: 7. The CDR3 protein is CASLESGGIQYF. As DNA, the CDR3 is TGTGCCAGCCTAGAGTCAGGGGGCATTCAGTACTTC.

This clonotype was recorded many times. This chain connects TRBV7-2 to TRBJ1-5, with D maybe TRBD1 (6 bases). CDR3 length: 16 amino acids. Looked up from germline, CDR1 is SGHTA and CDR2 is FQGNSA. Trimming left V 1 base short and J 3 bases short, with 13 bases between. This chain's CDR3 is CASSLEAGDLNQPQHF. In DNA form, the CDR3 reads TGTGCCAGCAGCTTAGAGGCAGGGGACCTCAATCAGCCCCAGCATTTT.

The gene calls are TRBV12-3 or TRBV12-4 and TRBJ1-1; D gene uncertain. This CDR3 comprises 15 residues. Trimming cost V 4 bases and J 1 base, with 13 bases left between them. CDR3 region: CASSSPGSPNTEAFF. The CDR3 DNA reads TGTGCCAGCAGTTCCCCGGGCTCCCCGAACACTGAAGCTTTCTTT.

At least ten counts were recorded for this clonotype. The rearrangement uses TRBV28 and TRBJ1-2, with D possibly TRBD1 on 6 matching bases. This CDR3 comprises 16 residues. The V gene's germline CDR1 is MDHEN and CDR2 SYDVKM. V was pared by 6 bases and J by 2 bases, with 19 bases between. This CDR3 is CASSPASGGWNYGYTF. The CDR3 DNA follows: TGTGCCAGCAGCCCAGCGTCGGGGGGCTGGAACTATGGCTACACCTTC.

This clonotype came up many times. The conserved phenylalanine or tryptophan normally closing the CDR3 is absent here, so this likely arose from a read error. This sequence joins TRBV27 and TRBJ2-1; D is perhaps TRBD2 (6 bases). The length of the CDR3 is 14 residues. V was cut by 5 bases and J by 8 bases, with 16 bases left in between. Per germline, CDR1 MNHEY and CDR2 SMNVEV (reference sequence). CDR3 in amino acids: CASSRDLHRHEQFL. Written as DNA, the CDR3 is TGTGCCAGCAGTCGGGACTTACATCGGCATGAGCAGTTCCTC.

This clonotype was recorded many times. The chain is built from TRBV7-8 and TRBJ2-7, with TRBD2 matching over 10 bases. This CDR3 has 18 residues. Germline V gene lookup returns CDR1 SGHVS and CDR2 FQNEAQ. V lost 5 bases and J lost 4; bases outside the gene matches: 17. Here the CDR3 reads CASSRGILAGESGYEQYF. The CDR3 DNA reads as TGTGCCAGCAGCCGGGGGATTCTAGCGGGAGAGTCTGGATACGAGCAGTACTTC.

The CDR3 sequence is CASSATDRNTGELFF. In nucleotides, the CDR3 is TGTGCCAGCAGTGCCACCGACAGGAACACCGGGGAGCTGTTTTTT. This rearrangement joins TRBV25-1 to TRBJ2-2; maybe TRBD1 (5 bases). Trimming pared 4 bases from V and 1 base from J, leaving 10 bases between. CDR1 and CDR2 (germline): MGHDK, SYGVNS. CDR3 length: 15 amino acids.

In DNA, the CDR3 is TGTGCCAGTAGTATCCAGGGTTATCAAGAGACCCAGTACTTC. Protein sequence: CASSIQGYQETQYF. V is TRBV19 and J is TRBJ2-5; D might be TRBD1 (5 bases). This CDR3 is 14 amino acids long. Germline loops: CDR1 LNHDA, CDR2 SQIVND (reference sequence). The V and J ends lost 3 bases and 2 bases respectively, with 10 bases between them.

The J gene is TRBJ1-5, the V gene TRBV20-1, with 7 bases that match TRBD1. This CDR3 contains 14 residues. CDR1 is DFQATT, CDR2 SNEGSKA, per germline (reference sequence). With 1 base clipped from V and 6 bases from J, the junction kept 6 bases outside the gene matches. The CDR3 bases are TGCAGTGCTAGAGCTCCACAGGGGCCTCAGCCCCAGCATTTT. This codes for CSARAPQGPQPQHF.

This clonotype has at least ten counts. CDR3 nucleotide sequence: TGCAGTGCTGCGGGGTACGAGCAGTACTTC. This translates into CSAAGYEQYF. The rearrangement uses TRBV20-1 and TRBJ2-7; perhaps TRBD2 as D (6 bases). Germline CDR1 reads DFQATT; CDR2 reads SNEGSKA (reference sequence). The germline V and J ends were trimmed by 5 bases and 4 bases, with 6 bases remaining between them. The CDR3 extends over 10 amino acids.

This clonotype has a count of ten or more. The chain couples TRBV15 to TRBJ1-1; D remains ambiguous. CDR3 length: 14 residues. From germline, CDR1 is LNHNV and CDR2 YYDKDF (reference sequence). Trimming shortened V by 1 base and J by 4 bases, and 10 bases separated the two germline ends. In nucleotides, the CDR3 is TGTGCCACCAGCAGAGGAGGGCTGGGCACTGAAGCTTTCTTT. This codes for CATSRGGLGTEAFF.

At least ten counts were recorded for this clonotype. The V gene is TRBV14, the J gene TRBJ2-2; a possible D gene is TRBD2 (6 bases). The V end lost 4 bases, the J end lost 1 base, and 10 bases lay between the germline ends. The CDR3 contains 15 residues. The germline V gene has CDR1 SGHDN and CDR2 FVKESK. The DNA of the CDR3 is TGTGCCAGCAGCCTACGGGACTGGAACACCGGGGAGCTGTTTTTT. This encodes CASSLRDWNTGELFF.

This clonotype was counted between two and nine times. A clone one base away is much larger, so this may be a read error. This chain joins TRBV11-1 and TRBJ2-7, with 10 bases fitting TRBD2. From germline, CDR1 is SGHAT and CDR2 FQDESV (reference sequence). This CDR3 is built from 17 residues. V shed 2 bases, J shed 2 bases, and the junction held 9 bases outside the gene matches. CDR3 sequence: CASSLRLAGPLTYEQYF. Here the CDR3 DNA reads TGTGCCAGCAGCTTAAGACTAGCGGGCCCGCTGACCTACGAGCAGTACTTC. Together with reference TRBV11-1 and TRBJ2-7, the CDR3 gives the full variable domain: EAEVAQSPRYKITEKSQAVAFWCDPISGHATLYWYRQILGQGPELLVQFQDESVVDDSQLPKDRFSAERLKGVDSTLKIQPAELGDSAMYLCASSLRLAGPLTYEQYFGPGTRLTVT.

This sequence joins TRBV4-3 and TRBJ2-7; D gene uncertain. V was trimmed by 1 base and J by 3 bases, leaving 10 bases between them. CDR1 and CDR2 (germline): LGHNA, YSLEER. This CDR3 has 14 residues. CDR3 loop: CASSQVVGNYEQYF. In nucleotides, the CDR3 is TGCGCCAGCAGCCAAGTCGTAGGCAACTACGAGCAGTACTTC.

This clonotype was recorded many times. J is TRBJ2-5 and V is TRBV4-3; D unclear. Germline values: CDR1 LGHNA, CDR2 YSLEER. V was shortened by 2 bases and J by 5 bases, with 9 bases between the two germline ends. This CDR3 has 13 residues. Here the CDR3 DNA reads TGCGCCAGCAGCCAATCTCGGCGGGAGACCCAGTACTTC. Protein product: CASSQSRRETQYF.

This clonotype has just a few counts. V usage is TRBV5-6 and J usage is TRBJ1-5; 11 nucleotides line up with TRBD1. The CDR3 has 14 amino acids. V lost 0 bases and J lost 8; bases outside the gene matches: 1. Germline V gives CDR1 SGHDT, CDR2 YYEEEE. CDR3 DNA: TGTGCCAGCAGCTTGGTGGGACAGGGGGAGCCCCAGCATTTT. Encoded protein: CASSLVGQGEPQHF.

In its sample, this clonotype was seen many times. The chain joins TRBV7-8 to TRBJ1-1; a possible D gene is TRBD1 (5 bases). Trimming shortened V by 3 bases and J by 5 bases, and 10 bases separated the two germline ends. The germline CDR1 and CDR2 sequences are SGHVS and FQNEAQ. This CDR3 has 13 amino acids. CDR3 residues: CASSFEGSTEAFF. CDR3 DNA sequence: TGTGCCAGCAGCTTTGAGGGGTCGACTGAAGCTTTCTTT. Full variable domain (rest looked up from reference TRBV7-8 and TRBJ1-1): GAGVSQSPRYKVAKRGQDVALRCDPISGHVSLFWYQQALGQGPEFLTYFQNEAQLDKSGLPSDRFFAERPEGSVSTLKIQRTQQEDSAVYLCASSFEGSTEAFFGQGTRLTVV.

This clonotype was counted many times. This sequence joins TRBV19 and TRBJ1-5; 7 bases align to TRBD1. The J segment lost 7 bases and the V segment lost 5 bases, leaving 2 bases of the junction unmatched. Germline lookup yields CDR1 LNHDA and CDR2 SQIVND (reference sequence). The CDR3 is 12 residues long. The CDR3 sequence is CASSVRGQPQHF. The CDR3 DNA is TGTGCCAGTAGTGTCAGGGGGCAGCCCCAGCATTTT.